The subject of this entry is one T cell receptor beta chain. This clonotype was seen a few times. What antigen it recognizes has not been identified. Base qualities are not recorded, but no much larger clone differs from it by a single base. Genomic DNA was used as template for profiling of TCR beta VDJ combinations and CDR3 sequences. TCR repertoire sequencing was run on an Illumina HiSeq 2000. On the authors' methods: TRBV/TRBJ rearrangement plots, CDR3 size and DJ length profiles, and Simpson's diversity index were used to assess repertoires. The most abundant DNA sequence in the deep sequencing data was defined as the immunodominant clone. CDR3 amino acid sequences were screened for sharing across subjects and compared with published repertoires and the VDJdb database. Using fastp trimming at Q25 and MiXCR clonotype assembly, TCRdb reanalyzed the public sequencing data and kept in-frame beta chains. Here each entry gathers all rows of one CDR3 protein and keeps the most common genes and DNA. These V and J calls originate from TCRdb's pipeline instead of the authors' own analysis. The sample table holds nearly 60,000 distinct CDR3 sequences, of which 57% were seen once. The ten largest clones add up to 15% to 20% of the sample.

The data are from a study of CD8+CD57+ T cells in acquired aplastic anemia (dated by TCRdb to 2016 to 2019). With respect to the entire study: On average, sorted CD4+ and CD8+ cells yielded around 3.5 ug of extracted DNA, with a range of about 0.18 to 27.4 ug. CD8+CD57+ expansion was defined as frequency above the mean frequency observed in healthy subjects. Study-wide findings and limitations: Some 30 CD8+ CDR3 sequences were found to be shared between patients and controls, but these sequences appeared to be highly expressed in patients and within the immunodominant clones of the patients. Patients and healthy controls showed no significant difference in CD8+ Simpson's diversity (P=0.060).

Flow cytometry had shown CD8+CD57+ cell expansion in the patients selected for sequencing. Every patient had a diagnosis of severe acquired aplastic anemia based on International Study of Aplastic Anemia and Agranulocytosis and Camitta criteria. No patient had received any therapy when blood was sampled. The study deep-sequenced TCR repertoires of sorted CD4+ and CD8+ blood T cells from severe aplastic anemia patients and healthy subjects. Patients were enrolled in the USA under clinicaltrials.gov protocols 00001620, 01623167, 00001397, 00071045, 00081523 and 00961064. Ficoll-Paque density gradient centrifugation was used to isolate peripheral blood mononuclear cells. Before DNA extraction, CD4+ and CD8+ T cells were sorted by FACS or by magnetic beads. The junction shows trimming of 1 base on V and 6 bases on J, plus 15 bases between the germline ends. Including cysteine and phenylalanine, the CDR3 has 15 amino acids. Of the read, only the CDR3 DNA is kept; its 45 bases are in frame from base 1. CDR1 and CDR2 are read off the germline V gene as MGHRA and YSYEKL.

The source is a human donor with aplastic anemia. The sequenced material came from sorted CD4+, CD8+, or CD8+CD57+ T cells (not recorded which) from PBMCs. The chain is encoded by TRBV4-1 joined to TRBJ1-2, and the D gene may be TRBD1, 6 bases matching. The DNA sequence follows: TGCGCCAGCAGCCAAGCGGGGGGCGGGCAGGATGGCTACACCTTC. It translates to CASSQAGGGQDGYTF.